This record concerns one TCR beta chain sequence. Its matching antigen is unknown. TCRdb keeps only in-frame clones here, not all; method: immunoSEQ multiplex PCR. Of some 120,000 clones detected, 90% to 96% appear once; the ten largest clones hold less than 2%. The entry originates in a study of cytomegalovirus exposure and HLA in healthy donors. Per the germline V gene, CDR1 is LNHDA and CDR2 is SQIVND (reference sequence). V lost 4 bases and J lost 2; bases outside the gene matches: 14. CDR3 length equals 17 residues. Study observations and caveats: A few CMV-associated chains were confirmed in vitro to be specific for CMV antigens. That first-cohort TCR clusters tended to co-occur in the 95 to 150 validation repertoires was found in a later analysis. With high specificity and sensitivity, the classifier reportedly diagnosed cytomegalovirus status.

The chain employs TRBV19 and TRBJ2-7, with 7 bases matching TRBD1. The sequencing input was PBMCs. This clonotype was obtained from a man between 18 and 35 years old in good health and CMV-seronegative. The CDR3 bases are TGTGCCAGTAGTAGTTTACGGACCGGGACAGCGGCCTACGAGCAGTACTTC. Translating gives CASSSLRTGTAAYEQYF.